Below, 27 T cell receptor beta chains from the same sample are listed, as sequenced in a study of blood T cell repertoires in COVID-19. The method was immunoSEQ multiplex PCR; TCRdb's version includes in-frame clones alone and lacks a portion of them. The data show some 190,000 clones, almost 85% seen once. Material: peripheral blood. All receptors come from a woman aged 70-85 years with active or convalescent COVID-19.

The V gene is TRBV28, the J gene TRBJ2-3, with D perhaps matching TRBD2 (5 bases). Germline CDR1 is MDHEN and CDR2 is SYDVKM. The CDR3 length is 15 residues. V was shortened by 8 bases and J by 6 bases, with 21 bases between the two germline ends. The CDR3 loop reads CASSSGTIATDTQYF. CDR3 sequence (DNA): TGTGCCAGCTCCTCTGGTACTATAGCGACGGATACGCAGTATTTT.

This clone has just a few counts. V gene TRBV11-2 combines with J gene TRBJ2-2; 8 nucleotides agree with TRBD1. CDR1 is SGHAT, CDR2 FQNNGV, per germline. J was trimmed by 1 base and V by 5 bases; bases with no gene match: 3. The CDR3 totals 15 residues. CDR3 region: CASSPGTGNTGELFF. The CDR3 region has the DNA TGTGCCAGCAGCCCTGGGACAGGGAACACCGGGGAGCTGTTTTTT.

V and J are TRBV11-1 and TRBJ2-7; D is unresolved. CDR3 size: 14 residues. The germline V and J ends were trimmed by 0 bases and 3 bases, with 9 bases remaining between them. Germline V gives CDR1 SGHAT, CDR2 FQDESV (reference sequence). The CDR3 loop is CASSLAPVSYEQYF. The CDR3 coding sequence is TGTGCCAGCAGCTTAGCCCCGGTGAGCTACGAGCAGTACTTC. Complete variable domain (other parts from reference TRBV11-1 and TRBJ2-7): EAEVAQSPRYKITEKSQAVAFWCDPISGHATLYWYRQILGQGPELLVQFQDESVVDDSQLPKDRFSAERLKGVDSTLKIQPAELGDSAMYLCASSLAPVSYEQYFGPGTRLTVT.

V and J are TRBV14 and TRBJ1-1; D is undetermined. The CDR3 spans 13 residues. The germline V and J ends were trimmed by 5 bases and 0 bases, with 7 bases remaining between them. Germline values: CDR1 SGHDN, CDR2 FVKESK. The CDR3 loop reads CASSVLMNTEAFF. CDR3 coding DNA: TGTGCCAGCAGCGTTTTAATGAACACTGAAGCTTTCTTT.

The gene calls are TRBV5-1 and TRBJ2-1; tentative D call: TRBD1 (6 bases). The CDR3 is 16 residues long. Germline V gives CDR1 SGHRS, CDR2 YFSETQ. V was pared by 4 bases and J by 5 bases, with 19 bases between. The CDR3 DNA reads as TGCGCCAGCAGCCCACCCTGGGGACATAGAAACAATGAGCAGTTCTTC. Its protein product is CASSPPWGHRNNEQFF.

The chain uses TRBV23-1 and TRBJ2-7; TRBD2 aligns across 7 bases. TRBV23-1 is an open reading frame, and its role is uncertain. CDR3 length: 15 amino acids. The ends lost 1 base at V and 3 bases at J; junction bases unmatched: 6. CDR3: CASSQWGGKIYEQYF. The CDR3 DNA follows: TGCGCCAGCAGTCAATGGGGAGGGAAAATCTACGAGCAGTACTTC.

This clone was observed a few times. V gene TRBV11-2 combines with J gene TRBJ2-2, with D possibly matching TRBD2 (6 bases). V was trimmed by 4 bases and J by 4 bases, leaving 13 bases between them. The CDR3 contains 15 residues. Per germline, CDR1 SGHAT and CDR2 FQNNGV. CDR3 amino acids: CASSSLTGATGELFF. DNA for the CDR3: TGTGCCAGCAGCTCCTTGACGGGAGCCACCGGGGAGCTGTTTTTT. Full variable domain (outside the CDR3, taken from reference TRBV11-2 and TRBJ2-2): EAGVAQSPRYKIIEKRQSVAFWCNPISGHATLYWYQQILGQGPKLLIQFQNNGVVDDSQLPKDRFSAERLKGVDSTLKIQPAKLEDSAVYLCASSSLTGATGELFFGEGSRLTVL.

This rearrangement joins TRBV5-1 to TRBJ2-4, with D unresolved. Per the germline V gene, CDR1 is SGHRS and CDR2 is YFSETQ. The CDR3 covers 14 residues. V was shortened by 6 bases and J by 0 bases, with 10 bases between the two germline ends. DNA of the CDR3: TGCGCCAGCAAGAGTACGCTAGCCAAAAACATTCAGTACTTC. It encodes CASKSTLAKNIQYF.

V usage is TRBV9 and J usage is TRBJ1-6; 9 bases match TRBD1. CDR1 and CDR2 from the germline V gene are SGDLS and YYNGEE. The CDR3 has 16 residues. V gave up 3 bases and J gave up 7 bases; unmatched junction bases: 8. The CDR3 DNA sequence: TGTGCCAGCAGCGGGACCGGGACAGGGATAAATTCACCCCTCCACTTT. Its protein is CASSGTGTGINSPLHF. Using reference TRBV9 and TRBJ1-6 for the parts outside the CDR3, the full variable domain is DSGVTQTPKHLITATGQRVTLRCSPRSGDLSVYWYQQSLDQGLQFLIQYYNGEERAKGNILERFSAQQFPDLHSELNLSSLELGDSALYFCASSGTGTGINSPLHFGNGTRLTVT.

This chain links TRBV5-6 with TRBJ2-7, with 7 bases identical to TRBD1. The germline V gene has CDR1 SGHDT and CDR2 YYEEEE. This CDR3 spans 16 amino acids. V was clipped by 3 bases and J by 3 bases; unmatched bases: 12. The CDR3 bases are TGTGCCAGCAGCTCGAGGGGGCTCGGGAAACGCTACGAGCAGTACTTC. It codes for CASSSRGLGKRYEQYF.

The CDR3 spells CASSLGQASTEAFF. In nucleotides, the CDR3 is TGCGCCAGCAGCTTGGGGCAGGCCTCCACTGAAGCTTTCTTT. The chain combines TRBV5-1 with TRBJ1-1; D not resolved. The germline V gene encodes CDR1 SGHRS and CDR2 YFSETQ. The CDR3 sequence is 14 residues long. V gave up 0 bases and J gave up 4 bases, with 10 bases separating them. Full variable domain (missing parts from reference TRBV5-1 and TRBJ1-1): KAGVTQTPRYLIKTRGQQVTLSCSPISGHRSVSWYQQTPGQGLQFLFEYFSETQRNKGNFPGRFSGRQFSNSRSEMNVSTLELGDSALYLCASSLGQASTEAFFGQGTRLTVV.

This clone was seen a few times. The V gene is TRBV19, the J gene TRBJ1-5; TRBD1 agrees at 11 bases. Germline V lookup: CDR1 LNHDA, CDR2 SQIVND (reference sequence). V was clipped by 3 bases and J by 7 bases; unmatched bases: 11. This CDR3 contains 17 residues. The DNA of the CDR3 is TGTGCCAGTAGTATGTTGAGCGGACAGGGGGCGAGGCAGCCCCAGCATTTT. This sequence encodes CASSMLSGQGARQPQHF. The entire variable domain, with the rest obtained from reference TRBV19 and TRBJ1-5, is as follows: DGGITQSPKYLFRKEGQNVTLSCEQNLNHDAMYWYRQDPGQGLRLIYYSQIVNDFQKGDIAEGYSVSREKKESFPLTVTSAQKNPTAFYLCASSMLSGQGARQPQHFGDGTRLSIL.

The V call is TRBV6-6, the J call TRBJ2-7, with 12 bases that match TRBD1. There are 16 residues in the CDR3. Looked up from germline, CDR1 is MNHNY and CDR2 is SVGAGI (reference sequence). Trimming took 2 bases from V and 6 from J; bases not matched to a gene: 8. The CDR3 protein is CASSYPQGQGAFEQYF. The DNA for the CDR3 is TGTGCCAGCAGTTACCCCCAGGGACAGGGGGCGTTCGAGCAGTACTTC.

The chain joins TRBV19 to TRBJ2-2, with 10 bases that match TRBD2. The CDR3 totals 14 residues. V dropped 4 bases and J dropped 6; count of bases not matched to a gene: 2. Germline V gives CDR1 LNHDA, CDR2 SQIVND (reference sequence). The CDR3 loop is CASSSLAGAGELFF. DNA for the CDR3: TGTGCCAGTAGTAGTCTAGCGGGAGCCGGGGAGCTGTTTTTT.

This clone was counted a few times. The chain combines TRBV6-1 with TRBJ1-5, with TRBD1 as a possible D gene (6 bases). The length of the CDR3 is 16 residues. V lost 0 bases and J lost 2, with 11 bases in between. Germline lookup yields CDR1 MNHNS and CDR2 SASEGT. CDR3 nucleotides: TGTGCCAGCAGTGAAGCGGGGGCATCCGGCAATCAGCCCCAGCATTTT. Translated: CASSEAGASGNQPQHF.

The chain recombines TRBV5-4 with TRBJ2-1, with 11 bases aligning to TRBD2. The V segment lost 5 bases and the J segment 9 bases; nucleotides outside the gene matches: 10. The CDR3 is 15 amino acids. Germline V lookup: CDR1 SGHNT, CDR2 YYREEE (reference sequence). The CDR3 here is CASRRLAGGLGEQFF. The DNA of the CDR3 is TGTGCCAGCAGGAGGTTAGCGGGAGGGTTGGGTGAGCAGTTCTTC. The full variable domain, rest sourced from reference TRBV5-4 and TRBJ2-1, is ETGVTQSPTHLIKTRGQQVTLRCSSQSGHNTVSWYQQALGQGPQFIFQYYREEENGRGNFPPRFSGLQFPNYSSELNVNALELDDSALYLCASRRLAGGLGEQFFGPGTRLTVL.

Sample share makes this clone medium-sized. This chain uses TRBV29-1 with TRBJ2-7; 10 bases align to TRBD1. There are 13 residues in the CDR3. Germline CDR1 reads SQVTM; CDR2 reads ANQGSEA. Trimming removed 3 bases from V and 7 bases from J; junction bases left unmatched: 6. The CDR3 reads CSVDGTGAGEQYF. The DNA of the CDR3 is TGCAGCGTTGATGGGACAGGGGCAGGGGAGCAGTACTTC.

The chain carries TRBV4-1 and TRBJ2-7; TRBD1 matches at 8 bases. This CDR3 is 12 amino acids long. Germline V lookup: CDR1 MGHRA, CDR2 YSYEKL. J lost 8 bases, V lost 0 bases, and 0 bases had no gene match. CDR3 loop: CASSQDRGQQYF. CDR3 DNA: TGCGCCAGCAGCCAAGACAGGGGGCAGCAGTACTTC.

The chain joins TRBV5-1 to TRBJ1-5, with 10 bases lining up with TRBD1. V gave up 0 bases and J gave up 8 bases; unmatched junction bases: 5. The CDR3 has 15 amino acids. The V gene's germline CDR1 is SGHRS and CDR2 YFSETQ. The CDR3 coding sequence is TGCGCCAGCAGCTTGGATGGGACAGGGGTAGAGCCCCAGCATTTT. It is translated as CASSLDGTGVEPQHF.

The CDR3 spells CASSLEGRGGQPQHF. CDR3 in DNA: TGCGCCAGCAGCCTGGAGGGGAGGGGCGGCCAGCCCCAGCATTTT. The V gene is TRBV5-1, the J gene TRBJ1-5; D perhaps matches TRBD1 (5 bases). This CDR3 is 15 amino acids long. V gave up 4 bases and J gave up 7 bases, with 18 bases separating them. In germline, CDR1 is SGHRS, CDR2 YFSETQ.

The table lists this clone with a count of one. The V call is TRBV19, the J call TRBJ2-7; 9 bases align to TRBD2. The V segment lost 3 bases and the J segment 4 bases; nucleotides outside the gene matches: 10. The length of the CDR3 is 16 residues. Germline CDR1 and CDR2: LNHDA and SQIVND (reference sequence). CDR3 loop: CASSMKGSGSAYEQYF. CDR3 nucleotide sequence: TGTGCCAGTAGTATGAAGGGTAGCGGGAGTGCGTACGAGCAGTACTTC. Drawing the rest from reference TRBV19 and TRBJ2-7, the complete variable domain is DGGITQSPKYLFRKEGQNVTLSCEQNLNHDAMYWYRQDPGQGLRLIYYSQIVNDFQKGDIAEGYSVSREKKESFPLTVTSAQKNPTAFYLCASSMKGSGSAYEQYFGPGTRLTVT.

The chain employs TRBV5-6 and TRBJ2-7; 11 bases map to TRBD2. Trimming took 5 bases from V and 6 from J; bases not matched to a gene: 7. CDR3 length: 14 residues. Germline V gives CDR1 SGHDT, CDR2 YYEEEE. The CDR3 sequence: CASSDSGRAREQYF. CDR3 bases: TGTGCCAGCAGTGATAGCGGGAGGGCCCGCGAGCAGTACTTC.

This rearrangement joins TRBV28 to TRBJ1-6; no clear D gene. V lost 3 bases and J 0 bases, leaving 12 bases between the germline ends. The CDR3 has 17 amino acids. CDR1 MDHEN and CDR2 SYDVKM come from the germline V gene. CDR3 region: CASSFRVGSSYNSPLHF. CDR3 nucleotides: TGTGCCAGCAGTTTTCGCGTGGGGAGCTCCTATAATTCACCCCTCCACTTT.

This clone appeared a single time. Written as DNA, the CDR3 is TGTGCCAGCAGTCTAGGGACAACCTCCTACAATGAGCAGTTCTTC. It codes for CASSLGTTSYNEQFF. V gene TRBV27 combines with J gene TRBJ2-1; weak D call: TRBD1 (6 bases). The CDR3 runs 15 residues. The germline gives CDR1 MNHEY, CDR2 SMNVEV (reference sequence). Trimming removed 5 bases from V and 0 bases from J, with 11 bases in between.

The genes are TRBV4-1 and TRBJ2-5, with D uncertain. The CDR3 covers 13 residues. The V and J ends lost 5 bases and 7 bases respectively, with 14 bases between them. The V gene's germline CDR1 is MGHRA and CDR2 YSYEKL. The CDR3 spells CASSGPSSGTQYF. CDR3 sequence (DNA): TGCGCCAGCAGCGGCCCTTCATCGGGGACCCAGTACTTC.

V is TRBV23-1 and J is TRBJ1-1, with D tentatively TRBD1 (5 bases). TRBV23-1 is sorted into the ORF group, with uncertain function. V was clipped by 0 bases and J by 5 bases, with 10 bases between them. There are 14 residues in the CDR3. In DNA, the CDR3 is TGCGCCAGCAGTCAATCTTCCGGGGGGACTGAAGCTTTCTTT. Translation gives CASSQSSGGTEAFF.

The rearrangement links TRBV9 to TRBJ2-7; 9 bases match TRBD2. Germline V gene lookup returns CDR1 SGDLS and CDR2 YYNGEE. The CDR3 runs to 16 residues. The junction had 12 bases not matched to a gene; V was cut back by 4 bases and J by 4 bases. DNA of the CDR3: TGTGCCAGCAGCATCCAAGCGGGAGGCCCTTGGTACGAGCAGTACTTC. It yields the protein CASSIQAGGPWYEQYF.